This TCR beta chain stems from a study of cytomegalovirus exposure and HLA in healthy donors. Overall study findings and caveats: Later analysis indicated greater clonal expansion among HLA-associated TCR beta chains than among equally common other chains. There were several of the most significant clusters that appeared linked to common viral pathogens in a later analysis. Some TCR beta chains (about 170 of them) were listed as cytomegalovirus-associated.

Turning to this clone: The antigen remains undetermined.

PCR used 60 Vbeta primers and 13 Jbeta primers. Repertoires were generated with immunoSEQ multiplex PCR, while TCRdb's copy carries only in-frame clones and drops some. The repertoire includes 150,000 to 180,000 clones, 65% to 75% of them detected once, and roughly 2.8% sits in the top ten. Donors sampled were nominally healthy, though unrecorded immune exposures were likely. This CDR3 is 15 amino acids long. The V end was cut by 4 bases, the J end by 5 bases, with 17 bases between. From germline, CDR1 is LNHDA and CDR2 SQIVND (reference sequence). The specimen was PBMCs. The source is a man aged 18 to 29 in good health and CMV-seronegative. The rearrangement joins TRBV19 to TRBJ1-1; D is perhaps TRBD1 (6 bases). CDR3 nucleotides: TGTGCCAGTAGTAACCCCCTTCTGGGGGCGACTGAAGCTTTCTTT. It specifies CASSNPLLGATEAFF.